This section outlines one TCR beta chain sequence together with its context. The entry originates in a study of early T cells in non-severe SARS-CoV-2 infection. As for the study in general: Sequenced bulk RNA came from whole blood that was unsorted, and chains were unpaired.

Trimming cost V 5 bases and J 2 bases, with 10 bases left between them. Germline loops: CDR1 MDHEN, CDR2 SYDVKM. The CDR3 consists of 14 residues. TCRdb re-called the 5' RACE reads with MiXCR, one entry per CDR3 protein. The sample consists of about 46,000 distinct CDR3 sequences, about a tenth of them appearing once. This receptor was obtained from an adult who was a healthcare worker with PCR-confirmed SARS-CoV-2 infection or an uninfected control (not recorded which). The V gene is TRBV28, the J gene TRBJ1-5, with no clear D. Source: whole blood, taken at baseline. CDR3 in DNA: TGTGCCAGCAGTGTGAACCCTGGCAATCAGCCCCAGCATTTT. It specifies CASSVNPGNQPQHF.